These T cell receptor beta chains were read from a single sample in a study of OX40 agonist ivuxolimab in advanced cancers. Assay used: immunoSEQ multiplex PCR; TCRdb lists only in-frame clones, some missing. The top ten hold about 20% of the sample, which has roughly 17,000 clones, 60% to 80% seen once. Material: CD4+ or CD8+ T cells sorted from blood, obtained in a trial of the OX40 agonist ivuxolimab. The receptors were sampled from an adult with an advanced solid tumor such as melanoma, head and neck, liver or kidney cancer. CDR3s include the opening cysteine and the closing phenylalanine or tryptophan. The D gene is left open where the match is weak. The size of a clone is reported for some rows only, either as once, few or many, or as a class for expanded clones.

v_call	clone_size	j_call	cdr3_length	d_call	cdr3_aa	cdr3_nt
TRBV5-1	NA	TRBJ2-1	15	NA	CASSITGMGYNEQFF	TGCGCCAGCAGCATCACAGGGATGGGGTACAATGAGCAGTTCTTC
TRBV28	NA	TRBJ2-7	14	TRBD1	CASSFWDRDYEQYF	TGTGCCAGCAGTTTTTGGGACAGGGACTACGAGCAGTACTTC
TRBV7-6	NA	TRBJ2-5	14	TRBD2	CASSQGLADTAQYF	TGTGCCAGCAGCCAGGGACTAGCGGACACGGCCCAGTACTTC
TRBV5-8	NA	TRBJ1-4	19	NA	CASSLGSDGVAPTNEKLFF	TGTGCCAGCAGCTTGGGTTCAGACGGTGTGGCCCCAACTAATGAAAAACTGTTTTTT
TRBV13	NA	TRBJ1-2	16	TRBD1	CASSSGTGGPSYGYTF	TGTGCCAGCAGCTCCGGGACAGGGGGTCCGAGCTATGGCTACACCTTC
TRBV7-9	NA	TRBJ1-1	14	NA	CASSFGGGLTEAFF	TGTGCCAGCAGCTTTGGCGGAGGGTTGACTGAAGCTTTCTTT
TRBV28	few	TRBJ2-3	15	NA	CASSPPQEATDTQYF	TGTGCCAGCAGTCCCCCTCAGGAGGCCACAGATACGCAGTATTTT
TRBV5-4	NA	TRBJ2-7	13	NA	CASSSSGIYEQYF	TGTGCCAGCAGCTCGTCTGGAATATACGAGCAGTACTTC
TRBV6-6	NA	TRBJ2-5	14	NA	CASSLDSRGETQYF	TGTGCCAGCAGTTTGGACAGCCGCGGGGAGACCCAGTACTTC
TRBV6-5	few	TRBJ1-1	14	NA	CASSYSIKGTEAFF	TGTGCCAGCAGTTACTCGATCAAAGGCACTGAAGCTTTCTTT
TRBV7-9	NA	TRBJ2-7	16	TRBD1	CASSSTRGTGAYEQYF	TGTGCCAGCAGCTCTACCCGGGGGACAGGGGCCTACGAGCAGTACTTC
TRBV5-5	few	TRBJ2-7	13	NA	CASSFSDPYEQYF	TGTGCCAGCAGCTTTTCCGATCCCTACGAGCAGTACTTC
TRBV27	NA	TRBJ2-1	15	TRBD1	CASSFRDSLYNEQFF	TGTGCCAGCAGTTTTAGGGACAGCCTTTACAATGAGCAGTTCTTC